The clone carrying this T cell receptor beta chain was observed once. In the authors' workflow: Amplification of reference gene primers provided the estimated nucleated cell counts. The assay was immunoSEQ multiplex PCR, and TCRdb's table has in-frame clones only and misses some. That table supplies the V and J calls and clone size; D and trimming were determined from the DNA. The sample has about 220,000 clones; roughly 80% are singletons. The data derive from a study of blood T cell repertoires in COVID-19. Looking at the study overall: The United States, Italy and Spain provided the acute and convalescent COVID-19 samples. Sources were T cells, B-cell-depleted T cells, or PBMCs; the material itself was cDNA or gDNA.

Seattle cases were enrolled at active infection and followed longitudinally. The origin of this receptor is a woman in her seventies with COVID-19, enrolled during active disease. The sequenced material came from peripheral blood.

CDR3 in amino acids: CASSLGTGRRETQYF. The CDR3 DNA is TGCGCCAGCAGCTTGGGGACAGGGCGTAGGGAGACCCAGTACTTC. V is TRBV5-1 and J is TRBJ2-5; TRBD1 aligns across 8 bases. V trimming: 0 bases; J trimming: 5 bases; junction bases outside the gene matches: 6. The V gene's germline CDR1 is SGHRS and CDR2 YFSETQ. This CDR3 comprises 15 residues. The full variable domain, rest sourced from reference TRBV5-1 and TRBJ2-5, is KAGVTQTPRYLIKTRGQQVTLSCSPISGHRSVSWYQQTPGQGLQFLFEYFSETQRNKGNFPGRFSGRQFSNSRSEMNVSTLELGDSALYLCASSLGTGRRETQYFGPGTRLLVL.